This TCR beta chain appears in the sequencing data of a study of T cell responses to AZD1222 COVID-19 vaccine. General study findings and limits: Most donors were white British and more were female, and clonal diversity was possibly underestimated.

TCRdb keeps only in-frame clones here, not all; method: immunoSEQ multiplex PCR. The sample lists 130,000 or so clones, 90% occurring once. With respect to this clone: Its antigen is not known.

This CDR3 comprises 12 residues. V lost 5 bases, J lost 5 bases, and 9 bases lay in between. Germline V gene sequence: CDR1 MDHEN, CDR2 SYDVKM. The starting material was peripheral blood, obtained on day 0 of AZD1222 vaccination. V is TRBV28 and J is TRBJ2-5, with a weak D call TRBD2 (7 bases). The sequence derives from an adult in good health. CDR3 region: CASSGGAETQYF. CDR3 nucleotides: TGTGCCAGCAGTGGGGGGGCCGAGACCCAGTACTTC.